The rows below give T cell receptor beta chains drawn from one sample of a study of shared clonotypes between healthy human individuals. TCRdb's copy holds only in-frame clones and misses some; the assay was immunoSEQ multiplex PCR. The table includes more than 2,000,000 clones, more than 80% detected once. Sequenced input: naive CD4+ T cells from PBMCs. The source is a man aged 18 to 35 in good health. Some clones in this sample may be carry-over from other donors' samples. Both conserved end residues are part of each CDR3. For some rows the clone size is stated as once, few or many, or as a class when expanded; others skip it.

V	size	J	CDR3
TRBV9	.	TRBJ2-6	CASSVRSSGANVLTF
TRBV9	.	TRBJ2-7	CASSVGDFYEQYF
TRBV7-2	.	TRBJ1-1	CASSFSVTEAFF
TRBV29-1	.	TRBJ2-5	CSGGEETQYF
TRBV4-1	.	TRBJ2-1	CASSQPPRGNNEQFF
TRBV21-1	.	TRBJ2-1	CASSKNRRTSGRNNEQFF
TRBV7-7	few	TRBJ1-1	CASSLSENTEAFF
TRBV7-2	.	TRBJ2-7	CASRGPSAAGGSDEQYF
TRBV30	.	TRBJ2-7	CAWNQGARDEQYF
TRBV30	few	TRBJ1-5	CAWSRAGEGAGAQHF
TRBV6-6	.	TRBJ2-1	CASGEGTSGIYEQFF
TRBV7-2	.	TRBJ1-2	CASSLGGTYGYTF
TRBV30	.	TRBJ2-3	CAWQPVDTQYF
TRBV6-5	.	TRBJ1-2	CASSGDRVSSGYTF
TRBV28	once	TRBJ2-1	CASSGGPVNFNEQFF